This T cell receptor (beta chain) was captured in a study of blood T cell repertoires in COVID-19. Overall study: There were acute and convalescent COVID-19 samples, and they came from the United States, Italy and Spain. In each case, the material was cDNA or gDNA derived from T cells, B-cell-depleted T cells, or PBMCs.

Under the authors' procedure: By means of reference gene primer amplification, nucleated cell counts were estimated. Using immunoSEQ multiplex PCR, the repertoire was profiled, and TCRdb retains in-frame clones only, with some absent. From that table come the V and J calls and clone size; the DNA was used to work out D and trimming. The sample has some 110,000 clones; 87% are singletons. Trimming removed 4 bases from V and 2 bases from J, with 11 bases in between. Germline V gene data show CDR1 as MDHEN and CDR2 as SYDVKM. This CDR3 contains 15 residues. This chain joins TRBV28 and TRBJ1-4; D not certain. The source material was peripheral blood. This TCR came from a man in his forties or fifties with acute or convalescent COVID-19. CDR3 DNA sequence: TGTGCCAGCAGTTCAGAGGCCGGTACTAATGAAAAACTGTTTTTT. Translation: CASSSEAGTNEKLFF.